The rows below give T cell receptor beta chains drawn from one sample of a study of OX40 agonist ivuxolimab in advanced cancers. This table comes from immunoSEQ multiplex PCR, and its TCRdb copy is limited to in-frame clones, with some not included. Of 62,000 or so clones detected, roughly nine tenths appear once; the ten largest clones hold about 4.8%. The source material was CD4+ or CD8+ T cells sorted from blood, sampled in a trial of the OX40 agonist ivuxolimab. All receptors come from an adult with an advanced solid tumor such as melanoma, head and neck, liver or kidney cancer. CDR3s include the opening cysteine and the closing phenylalanine or tryptophan. The order of the fields is clone size, V gene, CDR3 protein. The size of a clone is reported for some rows only, either as once, few or many, or as a class for expanded clones.

. | TRBV18 | CASSQGTSNTEAFF
. | TRBV6-5 | CASSPQHYLYNEQFF
. | TRBV6-6 | CASSSYSGNTIYF
. | TRBV28 | CASSSTGVETQYF
. | TRBV6-4 | CASSATGTSGEKLFF
few | TRBV5-1 | CASSSDGRYGYTF
. | TRBV30 | CAWSEGLGTKYEQYF
. | TRBV5-8 | CASSFRDRGTYEQYF
. | TRBV5-7 | CASSLASGLARVGNEQFF
. | TRBV5-1 | CASSFDSGSTYEQYF
. | TRBV7-2 | CASSPRTGANYGYTF
. | TRBV18 | CARWGLTTVINYGYTF
. | TRBV6-5 | CASRRGATNEKLFF
. | TRBV7-3 | CASSSRLAAGELFF
. | TRBV18 | CASSPPNSKNIQYF
. | TRBV29-1 | CSVRTGTLTDTQYF
once | TRBV10-3 | CAIGGQEETQYF
. | TRBV5-4 | CASSRQGSSETQYF
. | TRBV5-4 | CASSQDRVSGNTIYF
. | TRBV28 | CASSTGTFGEKLFF
few | TRBV5-1 | CASSNGQGYGYTF
. | TRBV18 | CASSPLPSGSTADTQYF
. | TRBV10-1 | CASSPLAGEVQYF
. | TRBV6-6 | CASSYSSGSPSYEQYF
. | TRBV25-1 | CASSGTVNTEAFF
. | TRBV5-4 | CASSPGGTTNEKLFF
once | TRBV28 | CASSLWGEAYEQYF
. | TRBV7-7 | CASSPGAASSGNTIYF
. | TRBV19 | CANSTTSGYNEQFF
. | TRBV7-3 | CASSFGQGNTEAFF
. | TRBV25-1 | CASSPQGKGKNIQYF
. | TRBV6-5 | CASSPPGGAFF
. | TRBV19 | CASSTTDTQYF
. | TRBV11-2 | CASRRAGVYNEQFF
. | TRBV5-6 | CASSFRTSGKSRTQYF
. | TRBV19 | CASSSGPGPDTQYF
. | TRBV5-4 | CASSSFQGGGYTF
. | TRBV10-1 | CASSDTAGDTQYF